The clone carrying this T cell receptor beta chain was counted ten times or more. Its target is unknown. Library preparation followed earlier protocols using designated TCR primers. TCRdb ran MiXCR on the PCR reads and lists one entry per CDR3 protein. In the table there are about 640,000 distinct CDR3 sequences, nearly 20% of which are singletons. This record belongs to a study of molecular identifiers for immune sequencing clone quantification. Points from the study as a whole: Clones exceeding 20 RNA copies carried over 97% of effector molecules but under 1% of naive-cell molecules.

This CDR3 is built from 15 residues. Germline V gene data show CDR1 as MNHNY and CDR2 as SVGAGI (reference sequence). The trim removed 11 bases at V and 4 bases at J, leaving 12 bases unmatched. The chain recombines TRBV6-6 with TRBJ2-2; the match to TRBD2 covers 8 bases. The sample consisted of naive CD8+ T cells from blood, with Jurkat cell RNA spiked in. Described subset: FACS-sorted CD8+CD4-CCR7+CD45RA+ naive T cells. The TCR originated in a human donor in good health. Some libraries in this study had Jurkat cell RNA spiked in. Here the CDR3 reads CAGRRQRGSTGELFF. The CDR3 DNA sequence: TGTGCCGGGCGACGGCAGCGGGGGTCCACCGGGGAGCTGTTTTTT.